This T cell receptor (beta chain) derives from a study of blood T cell repertoires in COVID-19. Study overall: Italy, Spain and the United States were the sources of the convalescent and acute COVID-19 samples. PBMCs, B-cell-depleted T cells, or T cells provided the cDNA or gDNA that made up the material.

Libraries were prepared by immunoSEQ multiplex PCR; TCRdb keeps only in-frame clonotypes and omits some of them. Here the sample spans some 50,000 clones, roughly 86% being singletons. The CDR3 is 14 residues long. Per the germline V gene, CDR1 is MNHNY and CDR2 is SVGAGI (reference sequence). V lost 6 bases to trimming and J lost 3 bases, with 15 bases between them. Sequenced input: peripheral blood. This receptor was taken from a human donor in a cohort sampled during active COVID-19. The gene calls are TRBV6-6 and TRBJ2-7; D is perhaps TRBD2 (5 bases). The DNA of the CDR3 is TGTGCCAGCAGCCCCTTGGCCAGCGGCTACGAGCAGTACTTC. This translates into CASSPLASGYEQYF.